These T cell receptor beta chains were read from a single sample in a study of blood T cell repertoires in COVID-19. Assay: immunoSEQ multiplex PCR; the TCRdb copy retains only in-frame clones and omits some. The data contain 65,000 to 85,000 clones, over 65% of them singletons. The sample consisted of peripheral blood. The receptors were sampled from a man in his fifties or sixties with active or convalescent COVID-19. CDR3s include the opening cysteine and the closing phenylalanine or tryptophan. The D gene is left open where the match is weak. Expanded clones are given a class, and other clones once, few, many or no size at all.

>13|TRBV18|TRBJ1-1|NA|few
CASTGSLNTEAFF
TGTGCCAGCACCGGGTCCTTGAACACTGAAGCTTTCTTT
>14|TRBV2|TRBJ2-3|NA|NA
CASSEGQGGDTQYF
TGTGCCAGCAGTGAAGGACAGGGAGGAGATACGCAGTATTTT
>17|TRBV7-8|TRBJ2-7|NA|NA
CASSLVGGQIAFYEQYF
TGTGCCAGCAGCTTAGTGGGGGGGCAAATTGCCTTCTACGAGCAGTACTTC
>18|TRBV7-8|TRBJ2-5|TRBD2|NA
CASSFGTSGIEYQETQYF
TGTGCCAGCAGCTTTGGGACTAGCGGAATAGAGTACCAAGAGACCCAGTACTTC
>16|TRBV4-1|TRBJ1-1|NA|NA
CASSQERTNANTEAFF
TGCGCCAGCAGCCAAGAAAGGACTAACGCGAACACTGAAGCTTTCTTT
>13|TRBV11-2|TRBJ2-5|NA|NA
CASSLGLEETQYF
TGTGCCAGCAGCTTGGGACTTGAAGAGACCCAGTACTTC
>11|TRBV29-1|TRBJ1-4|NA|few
CSVDVNEKLFF
TGCAGCGTTGACGTCAATGAAAAACTGTTTTTT
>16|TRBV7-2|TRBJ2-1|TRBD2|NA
CASSSHQRGSYNEQFF
TGTGCCAGCAGCTCCCACCAGCGGGGATCCTACAATGAGCAGTTCTTC
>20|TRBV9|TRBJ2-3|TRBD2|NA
CASSPIPSHSGRGGTDTQYF
TGTGCCAGCAGCCCCATTCCCTCCCATAGTGGGCGGGGGGGCACAGATACGCAGTATTTT
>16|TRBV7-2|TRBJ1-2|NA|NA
CASNPRASATSYGYTF
TGTGCCAGCAACCCCAGGGCGTCAGCAACTTCCTATGGCTACACCTTC
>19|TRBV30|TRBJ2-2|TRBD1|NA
CAWSVLGGQGVRSTGELFF
TGTGCCTGGAGTGTTTTAGGGGGACAGGGGGTTAGGAGCACCGGGGAGCTGTTTTTT
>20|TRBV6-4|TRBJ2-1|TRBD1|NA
CASSGTPGQGAVRSYNEQFF
TGTGCCAGCAGTGGGACGCCGGGACAGGGGGCTGTTAGGTCCTACAATGAGCAGTTCTTC
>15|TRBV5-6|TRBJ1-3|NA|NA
CASSRGGTSGNTIYF
TGTGCCAGCAGCCGCGGGGGGACCTCTGGAAACACCATATATTTT
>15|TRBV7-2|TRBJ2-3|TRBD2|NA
CASSSTGLAGSTQYF
TGTGCCAGCAGCTCGACGGGACTAGCGGGGAGTACGCAGTATTTT
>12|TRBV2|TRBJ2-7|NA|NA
CASIQGTYEQYF
TGTGCCAGCATCCAGGGGACCTACGAGCAGTACTTC
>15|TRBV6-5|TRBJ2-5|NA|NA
CASSYGAGAGETQYF
TGTGCCAGCAGTTACGGTGCGGGGGCGGGGGAGACCCAGTACTTC
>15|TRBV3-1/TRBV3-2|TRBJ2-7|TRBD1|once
CASSLQPGQGYEQYF
TGTGCCAGCAGCCTCCAACCGGGACAGGGTTACGAGCAGTACTTC
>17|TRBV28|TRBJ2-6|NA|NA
CASRGGGLVSGANVLTF
TGTGCCAGCAGAGGGGGGGGGTTGGTCTCTGGGGCCAACGTCCTGACTTTC
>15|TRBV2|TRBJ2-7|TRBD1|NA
CASSPRGTGSYEQYF
TGTGCCAGCAGCCCCCGTGGGACAGGGTCCTACGAGCAGTACTTC
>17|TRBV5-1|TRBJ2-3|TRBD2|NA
CASRTGLAEINTDTQYF
TGCGCCAGCAGAACGGGGCTAGCGGAAATAAACACAGATACGCAGTATTTT
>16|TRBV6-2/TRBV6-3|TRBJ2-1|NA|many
CASSSHGGGSYNEQFF
TGTGCCAGCAGTTCCCACGGGGGTGGGTCCTACAATGAGCAGTTCTTC
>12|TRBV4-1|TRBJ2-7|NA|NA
CASSQAGVEQYF
TGCGCCAGCAGCCAAGCAGGGGTCGAGCAGTACTTC
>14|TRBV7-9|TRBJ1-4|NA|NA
CASSSRSTYEKLFF
TGTGCCAGCAGCTCCCGATCTACCTATGAAAAACTGTTTTTT
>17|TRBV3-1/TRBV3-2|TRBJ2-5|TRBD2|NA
CASSQGIIAGGRETQYF
TGTGCCAGCAGCCAAGGGATCATAGCGGGGGGTAGGGAGACCCAGTACTTC
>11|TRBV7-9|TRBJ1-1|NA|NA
CAVQGNTEAFF
TGTGCCGTACAGGGGAACACTGAAGCTTTCTTT
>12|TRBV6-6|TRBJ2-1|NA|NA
CASRTGSSSQFF
TGTGCCAGCAGAACAGGGAGTTCTTCCCAGTTCTTC
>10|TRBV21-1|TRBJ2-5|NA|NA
CASVLETQYF
TGTGCCAGCGTCCTGGAGACCCAGTACTTC
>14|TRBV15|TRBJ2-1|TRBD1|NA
CATSREGGHNEQFF
TGTGCCACCAGCAGAGAAGGGGGCCACAATGAGCAGTTCTTC
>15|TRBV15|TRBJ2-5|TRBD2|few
CATSRGAGGGETQYF
TGTGCCACCAGCAGAGGAGCGGGGGGCGGTGAGACCCAGTACTTC
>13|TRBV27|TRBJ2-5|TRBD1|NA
CASSFDRGFGAYF
TGTGCCAGCAGTTTTGACAGGGGCTTTGGTGCTTACTTC
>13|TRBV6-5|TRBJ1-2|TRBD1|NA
CASSLTGRDGYTF
TGTGCCAGCAGTTTGACAGGGAGAGATGGCTACACCTTC
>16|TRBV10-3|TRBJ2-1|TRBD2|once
CAISLERLAGVSEQFF
TGTGCCATCAGTCTAGAAAGACTAGCGGGGGTCTCGGAGCAGTTCTTC
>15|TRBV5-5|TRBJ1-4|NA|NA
CASSHESSRAEQLFF
TGTGCCAGCAGCCATGAATCTTCGAGGGCCGAGCAACTGTTTTTT
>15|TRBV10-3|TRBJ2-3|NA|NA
CAIRGTGGGQDTQYF
TGTGCCATCAGGGGGACTGGCGGGGGACAAGATACGCAGTATTTT
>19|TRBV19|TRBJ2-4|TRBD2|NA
CASSIRGPGGDPSKNIQYF
TGTGCCAGTAGTATTAGGGGTCCGGGGGGGGACCCCTCCAAAAACATTCAGTACTTC
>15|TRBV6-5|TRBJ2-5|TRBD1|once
CASTRGGQGVETQYF
TGTGCCAGCACCAGAGGGGGACAGGGGGTAGAGACCCAGTACTTC
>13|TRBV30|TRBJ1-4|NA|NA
CAWRWPTNEKLFF
TGTGCCTGGCGTTGGCCAACTAATGAAAAACTGTTTTTT
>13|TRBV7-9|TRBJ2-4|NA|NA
CASSPTAENIQYF
TGTGCCAGCAGCCCGACAGCCGAAAACATTCAGTACTTC
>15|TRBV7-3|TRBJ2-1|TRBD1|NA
CASSPRDRTYNEQFF
TGTGCCAGCAGCCCCCGGGACAGGACCTACAATGAGCAGTTCTTC
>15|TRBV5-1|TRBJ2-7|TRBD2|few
CASSETSGGAYEQYF
TGCGCCAGCAGCGAAACTAGCGGGGGGGCCTACGAGCAGTACTTC
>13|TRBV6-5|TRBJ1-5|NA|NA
CASLGASNQPQHF
TGTGCCAGCCTGGGGGCTAGCAATCAGCCCCAGCATTTT
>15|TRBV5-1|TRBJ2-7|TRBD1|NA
CASSLEGQGSYEQYF
TGCGCCAGCAGCTTGGAAGGACAGGGCTCCTACGAGCAGTACTTC
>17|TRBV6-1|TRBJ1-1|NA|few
CASSEWGPDTMGTEAFF
TGTGCCAGCAGTGAATGGGGGCCCGACACGATGGGCACTGAAGCTTTCTTT
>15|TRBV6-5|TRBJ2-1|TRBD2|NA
CASSSQRGEGNEQFF
TGTGCCAGCAGTTCCCAGCGGGGGGAGGGGAATGAGCAGTTCTTC
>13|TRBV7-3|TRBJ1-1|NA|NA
CASSLSVNTEAFF
TGTGCCAGCAGCCTCAGTGTTAACACTGAAGCTTTCTTT
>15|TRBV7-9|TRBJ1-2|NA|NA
CASSLGGSANYGYTF
TGTGCCAGCAGCTTAGGAGGATCAGCTAACTATGGCTACACCTTC
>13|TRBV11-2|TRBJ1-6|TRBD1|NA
CASTPGTGVDLHF
TGTGCCAGCACCCCGGGGACAGGGGTGGACCTCCACTTT
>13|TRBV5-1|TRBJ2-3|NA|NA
CASSKTGLDTQYF
TGCGCCAGCAGCAAAACAGGGTTGGATACGCAGTATTTT
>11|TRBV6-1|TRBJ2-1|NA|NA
CASSEVVDQFF
TGTGCCAGCAGTGAAGTGGTAGATCAGTTCTTC
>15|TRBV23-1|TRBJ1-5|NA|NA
CAISLHRAVSQPQHF
TGCGCCATCTCCCTTCACAGGGCTGTTTCTCAGCCCCAGCATTTT
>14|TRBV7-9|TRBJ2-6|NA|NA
CASSAGVGANVLTF
TGTGCCAGCAGCGCGGGTGTTGGGGCCAACGTCCTGACTTTC
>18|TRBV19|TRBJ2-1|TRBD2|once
CASTTLAGDLRAYNEQFF
TGTGCCAGTACCACCCTAGCGGGGGACCTACGGGCATACAATGAGCAGTTCTTC